A selection of T cell receptor beta chains follows, all from one sample in a study of blood T cell repertoires in COVID-19. Measured with immunoSEQ multiplex PCR; TCRdb has only the in-frame clones, and not every one. The table lists approximately 290,000 clones, roughly 90% of them singletons. The source material was PBMCs or T cells enriched from blood (not recorded which). These receptors originate from a woman in her thirties who had recovered from COVID-19. CDR3s include the opening cysteine and the closing phenylalanine or tryptophan. D genes are given only for firm matches. Expanded clones get a size class; other rows say once, few or many, or leave the size out.

>TRBJ2-3|TRBV9|NA|TRBD2
CASSALAGGYRDTQYF
TGTGCCAGCAGCGCGCTAGCGGGAGGCTACCGGGATACGCAGTATTTT
>TRBJ1-4|TRBV19|NA|NA
CATSFTEGEKLFF
TGTGCCACTTCATTCACGGAGGGTGAAAAACTGTTTTTT
>TRBJ1-5|TRBV19|NA|TRBD1
CASSIGHPRGQTYSNQPQHF
TGTGCCAGTAGTATAGGACACCCTAGGGGACAGACTTATAGCAATCAGCCCCAGCATTTT
>TRBJ2-5|TRBV5-1|NA|NA
CASRTEPQETQYF
TGCGCCAGCAGAACAGAGCCCCAAGAGACCCAGTACTTC
>TRBJ2-1|TRBV28|NA|TRBD2
CASSPRLAGANEQFF
TGTGCCAGCAGTCCCAGGCTAGCGGGGGCCAATGAGCAGTTCTTC
>TRBJ1-2|TRBV24-1|NA|NA
CATSDPSAGDYGYTF
TGTGCCACCAGTGATCCCTCCGCAGGGGACTATGGCTACACCTTC
>TRBJ1-5|TRBV19|NA|NA
CASSGGEPWPQHF
TGTGCCAGTAGTGGGGGGGAGCCATGGCCCCAGCATTTT
>TRBJ1-2|TRBV9|NA|TRBD1
CASSPGQVPIYGYTF
TGTGCCAGCAGCCCCGGACAGGTGCCCATTTATGGCTACACCTTC
>TRBJ2-7|TRBV6-2/TRBV6-3|NA|NA
CASSPRAESYEQYF
TGTGCCAGCAGCCCTAGAGCGGAGTCCTACGAGCAGTACTTC
>TRBJ1-6|TRBV28|NA|NA
CASKAGYNSPLHF
TGTGCCAGCAAGGCAGGATATAATTCACCCCTCCACTTT
>TRBJ2-7|TRBV11-2|NA|NA
CASSSFPYEQYF
TGTGCCAGCAGCTCCTTTCCCTACGAGCAGTACTTC
>TRBJ2-7|TRBV5-6|NA|TRBD1
CASSYTGTGDYEQYF
TGTGCCAGCAGCTACACCGGGACAGGGGACTACGAGCAGTACTTC
>TRBJ1-1|TRBV12-5|once|TRBD1
CASGLVGTYRGPEAFF
TGTGCTAGTGGTTTGGTTGGGACCTACAGGGGACCTGAAGCTTTCTTT